Sequencing of this T cell receptor beta chain was carried out in a study of PD-1 blockade in classical Hodgkin lymphoma. Study results and caveats: Possible causes of repertoire differences, disease activity or prior therapy, remain undefined. Patients starting nivolumab under 1 year after ASCT were excluded. A significant rise in TCR diversity was seen by C4D1 for CD4+ cells but not for CD8+ cells.

With regard to this clone: No antigen is known for it.

The length of the CDR3 is 15 residues. Per the germline V gene, CDR1 is SGHTS and CDR2 is YDEGEE. J gave up 2 bases and V 3 bases, and 2 bases lay outside the gene matches. Method: immunoSEQ multiplex PCR; TCRdb's copy keeps in-frame clones and lacks some. The sample shows almost 15,000 clones, about 89% of them seen only once. Time point noted: cycle 4 day 1 (C4D1), after less than 7 weeks of nivolumab. Relapse after autologous stem cell transplantation occurred in every patient, and brentuximab vedotin exposure varied. Isolated CD8+ T cells were derived from thawed PBMCs through magnetic negative selection. Complete response, partial response or progressive disease were the best responses.

This chain links TRBV5-8 with TRBJ2-5; 12 bases map to TRBD2. The source is a human donor with classical Hodgkin lymphoma. Specimen: CD8+ T cells from blood, collected before the fourth cycle of nivolumab. CDR3: CASSYGLAGQETQYF. CDR3 in DNA: TGTGCCAGCAGCTACGGACTAGCGGGGCAAGAGACCCAGTACTTC.